This T cell receptor (beta chain) came from a study of cytomegalovirus exposure and HLA in healthy donors. The PCR contained 60 Vbeta and 13 Jbeta primers. Method: immunoSEQ multiplex PCR; TCRdb's copy keeps in-frame clones and lacks some. Found here are 150,000 to 200,000 clones, 60% to 85% of them singletons; the top ten hold 2.5% to 3.5%. Concerning this clone: The antigen is not known.

The CDR3 totals 18 residues. J lost 0 bases, V lost 2 bases, and 11 bases had no gene match. Germline V lookup: CDR1 MNHEY, CDR2 SMNVEV (reference sequence). Study findings and constraints: As a later analysis revealed, the rate of TCR association differed by HLA locus, with DRB1 most and HLA-C fewest. TCR beta sequences numbering over 15,000 were associated with HLA alleles at 0.05 false discovery rate in a later analysis. Trimming of TCR beta V- and J-genes showed a link, identified in a later analysis, to a missense DCLRE1C variant.

The V and J genes are TRBV27 and TRBJ2-5; 8 bases are shared with TRBD2. The sequence derives from a woman aged 50 to 60 in good health and CMV-seropositive. Input material: PBMCs. The CDR3 spells CASSLRTAGGGDQETQYF. The CDR3 DNA follows: TGTGCCAGCAGTTTACGGACGGCGGGGGGCGGGGACCAAGAGACCCAGTACTTC.